This T cell receptor (beta chain) came from a study of identical twins. Study-wide results and limits: Cord blood's abundant beta clonotypes had fewer insertions, unlike memory repertoires.

cDNA carried unique molecular identifiers, and a universal primer site was added by template switching. In TCRdb, the 5' RACE reads were re-called with MiXCR into one record per CDR3 protein. This sample yields a few hundred thousand distinct CDR3 sequences, of which approximately 13% are seen a single time; about 7% belongs to the top ten. Points on this clonotype: The antigen remains undetermined.

These data were also filed under a second study, of yellow fever vaccine responses in identical twins.

The sample taken for sequencing was CD8+ T cells sorted from blood. This receptor was taken from a woman younger than 30 in good health.

The CDR3 bases are TGTGCCAGCAGCGTAGGCGATACGGATGGCTACACCTTC. Its translation is CASSVGDTDGYTF. The chain joins TRBV9 to TRBJ1-2; D is unresolved. CDR1 SGDLS and CDR2 YYNGEE come from the germline V gene. The CDR3 totals 13 residues. V was pared by 0 bases and J by 6 bases, with 9 bases between.